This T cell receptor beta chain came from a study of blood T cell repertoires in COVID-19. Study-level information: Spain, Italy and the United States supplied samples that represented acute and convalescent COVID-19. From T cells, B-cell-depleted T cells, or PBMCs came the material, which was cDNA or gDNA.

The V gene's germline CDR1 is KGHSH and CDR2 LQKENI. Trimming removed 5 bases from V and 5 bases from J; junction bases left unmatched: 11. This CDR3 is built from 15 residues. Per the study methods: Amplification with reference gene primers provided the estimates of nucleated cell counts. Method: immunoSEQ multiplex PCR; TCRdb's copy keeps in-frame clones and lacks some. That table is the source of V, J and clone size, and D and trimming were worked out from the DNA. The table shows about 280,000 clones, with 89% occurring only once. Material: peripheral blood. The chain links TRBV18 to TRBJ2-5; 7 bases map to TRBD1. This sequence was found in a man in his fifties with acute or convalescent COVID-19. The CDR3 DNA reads TGTGCCAGCTCAACTACAAGGGGGCTAAGGGAGACCCAGTACTTC. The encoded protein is CASSTTRGLRETQYF.